The source of this TCR beta chain is a study of CD8 T cells in ankylosing spondylitis. Study-level results: A TCR beta motif made of several highly homologous variants seemed typical of ankylosing spondylitis blood.

TCRdb reanalysed the 5' RACE reads using MiXCR and keeps one entry per CDR3 protein. The table includes more than 500,000 distinct CDR3 sequences, about 5.4% detected once. This clonotype has at least ten counts. Its antigen is undetermined. Germline CDR1 and CDR2: LNHDA and SQIVND (reference sequence). Trimming removed 3 bases from V and 10 bases from J, with 13 bases in between. This CDR3 has 13 residues. This clonotype originated in a male donor with ankylosing spondylitis. The sequenced material came from blood, either unsorted or a sorted T cell fraction (not recorded which). The rearrangement uses TRBV19 and TRBJ2-1; D gene ambiguous. The CDR3 is CASSIGARREQFF. The CDR3 nucleotides read TGTGCCAGTAGTATCGGTGCTCGCCGGGAGCAGTTCTTC.